The 20 T cell receptor beta chains below all came from one sample that was sequenced in a study of cytomegalovirus exposure and HLA in healthy donors. PCR was performed using 60 Vbeta and 13 Jbeta primers. Clones were read by immunoSEQ multiplex PCR, and TCRdb kept only the in-frame ones, dropping some. Of 78,000 or so clones listed, approximately 66% are singletons. Material for sequencing was PBMCs. The receptors derive from a male donor in good health and CMV-seropositive.

This chain links TRBV20-1 with TRBJ1-1, with TRBD1 matching over 7 bases. J was trimmed by 10 bases and V by 5 bases; bases with no gene match: 7. CDR1 DFQATT and CDR2 SNEGSKA come from the germline V gene (reference sequence). CDR3 length: 11 amino acids. Here the CDR3 DNA reads TGCAGTGCTGACAGGGAAACAGGAGCTTTCTTT. Translated: CSADRETGAFF.

V is TRBV25-1 and J is TRBJ1-1; weak D call: TRBD1 (6 bases). Germline V gene data show CDR1 as MGHDK and CDR2 as SYGVNS. The CDR3 has 18 residues. V was cut by 4 bases and J by 0 bases, with 21 bases left in between. Written as DNA, the CDR3 is TGTGCCAGCAGTGGGAGAGGGACATCGAGTCCGCTGAACACTGAAGCTTTCTTT. Translated: CASSGRGTSSPLNTEAFF. Full variable domain (rest looked up from reference TRBV25-1 and TRBJ1-1): EADIYQTPRYLVIGTGKKITLECSQTMGHDKMYWYQQDPGMELHLIHYSYGVNSTEKGDLSSESTVSRIRTEHFPLTLESARPSHTSQYLCASSGRGTSSPLNTEAFFGQGTRLTVV.

The V gene is TRBV27, the J gene TRBJ1-5, with 8 nucleotides matching TRBD1. The CDR3 extends over 14 amino acids. V gave up 7 bases and J gave up 15 bases; unmatched junction bases: 17. Per germline, CDR1 MNHEY and CDR2 SMNVEV (reference sequence). The CDR3 is CASKRPGGDPGWHF. In nucleotides, the CDR3 is TGTGCCAGCAAGAGGCCAGGGGGCGACCCCGGTTGGCATTTT.

The rearrangement joins TRBV4-3 to TRBJ2-3, with D hard to call. Trimming took off 2 bases at V and 2 bases at J, with 14 bases between the two ends. There are 16 residues in the CDR3. Germline CDR1 and CDR2: LGHNA and YSLEER. The CDR3 DNA is TGCGCCAGCAGCCAACTTCATACCTATTCCACAGATACGCAGTATTTT. Translated, it gives CASSQLHTYSTDTQYF.

This chain links TRBV11-2 with TRBJ2-7, with a possible D match to TRBD1 (8 bases). The CDR3 is 15 residues long. V lost 4 bases, J lost 5 bases, and 18 bases lay in between. Germline CDR1 and CDR2: SGHAT and FQNNGV. The CDR3 sequence is CASSSLDRGGDEQYF. The CDR3 DNA sequence: TGTGCCAGCAGCTCTCTAGACAGGGGAGGGGACGAGCAGTACTTC.

This clone was detected a few times. V usage is TRBV19 and J usage is TRBJ2-7; D is undetermined. The germline V and J ends were trimmed by 3 bases and 2 bases, with 8 bases remaining between them. The V gene's germline CDR1 is LNHDA and CDR2 SQIVND (reference sequence). This CDR3 is 13 amino acids long. The CDR3 spells CASSILLTYEQYF. The CDR3 coding sequence is TGTGCCAGTAGTATTCTGTTAACCTACGAGCAGTACTTC.

This sequence joins TRBV30 and TRBJ1-6; TRBD1 might be the D (5 bases). V dropped 1 base and J dropped 5 bases, with 15 bases sitting between them. Looked up from germline, CDR1 is GTSNPN and CDR2 is SVGIG (reference sequence). The CDR3 length is 16 residues. CDR3 sequence: CAWSEDSPGHNSPLHF. The CDR3 coding sequence is TGTGCCTGGAGTGAAGACAGCCCAGGGCATAATTCACCCCTCCACTTT.

The chain carries TRBV5-1 and TRBJ2-3; 9 bases line up with TRBD2. Trimming took 4 bases from V and 2 from J; bases not matched to a gene: 8. Germline CDR1 reads SGHRS; CDR2 reads YFSETQ. The CDR3 runs 16 residues. This CDR3 reads CASSVRTSVATDTQYF. The CDR3 bases are TGCGCCAGCAGCGTCAGGACTAGCGTGGCCACAGATACGCAGTATTTT. The complete variable domain, with remaining parts taken from reference TRBV5-1 and TRBJ2-3, reads KAGVTQTPRYLIKTRGQQVTLSCSPISGHRSVSWYQQTPGQGLQFLFEYFSETQRNKGNFPGRFSGRQFSNSRSEMNVSTLELGDSALYLCASSVRTSVATDTQYFGPGTRLTVL.

V usage is TRBV6-4 and J usage is TRBJ1-1; 10 nucleotides agree with TRBD1. The CDR3 covers 13 residues. V was pared by 6 bases and J by 11 bases, with 9 bases of the junction left unmatched. Germline V CDR1 and CDR2: MRHNA, SNTAGT. The CDR3 reads CASSERQGAYAFF. The CDR3 DNA sequence: TGTGCCAGCAGCGAAAGACAGGGGGCTTACGCTTTCTTT.

This chain links TRBV27 with TRBJ1-4, with 7 bases lining up with TRBD1. J gave up 6 bases and V 1 base, and 2 bases lay outside the gene matches. Germline CDR1 is MNHEY and CDR2 is SMNVEV (reference sequence). This CDR3 contains 14 residues. The CDR3 protein is CASSLLGTDEKLFF. CDR3 DNA sequence: TGTGCCAGCAGTTTATTGGGGACAGATGAAAAACTGTTTTTT. The complete variable domain, with remaining parts taken from reference TRBV27 and TRBJ1-4, reads EAQVTQNPRYLITVTGKKLTVTCSQNMNHEYMSWYRQDPGLGLRQIYYSMNVEVTDKGDVPEGYKVSRKEKRNFPLILESPSPNQTSLYFCASSLLGTDEKLFFGSGTQLSVL.

This chain uses TRBV6-5 with TRBJ1-2; perhaps TRBD1 as D (5 bases). CDR3 length: 13 residues. The V gene lost 5 bases and the J gene lost 8 bases, with 15 bases spanning the gap. The germline CDR1 and CDR2 sequences are MNHEY and SVGAGI. CDR3 DNA: TGTGCCAGCAGTACCGGCCCAAGACAGGGCTACACCTTC. It specifies CASSTGPRQGYTF.

This clone occurred a few times. The chain uses TRBV7-6 and TRBJ2-3; 7 nucleotides agree with TRBD1. The trim removed 1 base at V and 8 bases at J, leaving 6 bases unmatched. The CDR3 has 14 amino acids. Germline CDR1 and CDR2: SGHVS and FNYEAQ. CDR3 sequence: CASSLGKTGLTQYF. CDR3 in DNA: TGTGCCAGCAGCTTAGGGAAGACAGGGCTTACGCAGTATTTT.

Turning to this clone: Other nucleotide sequences from this sample produce the same CDR3. This rearrangement joins TRBV5-1 to TRBJ2-3; D gene ambiguous. This CDR3 is built from 14 residues. The ends were cut back, 0 bases at V and 2 bases at J, with 7 bases in the middle. The V gene's germline CDR1 is SGHRS and CDR2 YFSETQ. The CDR3 sequence is CASSLDRPTDTQYF. The CDR3 region has the DNA TGCGCCAGCAGCTTGGACAGACCCACAGATACGCAGTATTTT.

The chain combines TRBV20-1 with TRBJ2-3; D is perhaps TRBD2 (5 bases). The CDR3 sequence is 11 residues long. V shed 6 bases and J shed 9 bases, with 13 bases lying between them. CDR1 DFQATT and CDR2 SNEGSKA come from the germline V gene (reference sequence). CDR3 amino acids: CSADPGVTQYF. The CDR3 DNA reads as TGCAGTGCCGACCCCGGGGTAACGCAGTATTTT.

This chain links TRBV28 with TRBJ1-5; D is unclear. This CDR3 spans 16 amino acids. CDR1 and CDR2 (germline): MDHEN, SYDVKM. The V gene lost 6 bases and the J gene lost 0 bases, with 15 bases spanning the gap. The CDR3 region is CASSFISFYSNQPQHF. The CDR3 DNA follows: TGTGCCAGCAGCTTTATATCCTTTTATAGCAATCAGCCCCAGCATTTT.

The chain couples TRBV2 to TRBJ2-3, with D perhaps matching TRBD2 (5 bases). Per the germline V gene, CDR1 is SNHLY and CDR2 is FYNNEI. Trimming stripped 7 bases from V and 5 bases from J, with 7 bases between. This CDR3 spans 11 amino acids. The CDR3, as DNA: TGTGCCAGCATCGCGGGAGATACGCAGTATTTT. This translates into CASIAGDTQYF.

The genes are TRBV27 and TRBJ1-5; tentatively, D is TRBD1 (5 bases). The CDR3 extends over 13 amino acids. Trimming cost V 4 bases and J 6 bases, with 10 bases left between them. CDR1 is MNHEY, CDR2 SMNVEV, per germline (reference sequence). CDR3 residues: CASSYRGGQPQHF. The CDR3 DNA reads as TGTGCCAGCAGTTATAGGGGCGGTCAGCCCCAGCATTTT.

This clone occurred once. The chain recombines TRBV4-2 with TRBJ1-5; unclear D gene. V lost 0 bases and J 4 bases, leaving 4 bases between the germline ends. Germline V lookup: CDR1 LGHNA, CDR2 YNFKEQ. The CDR3 consists of 13 residues. Written as DNA, the CDR3 is TGTGCCAGCAGCCAAGATTATAATCAGCCCCAGCATTTT. As protein: CASSQDYNQPQHF.

J is TRBJ2-5 and V is TRBV14; 7 positions match TRBD1. The CDR3 spans 16 residues. After removal of 3 bases from V and 4 bases from J, the junction contained 11 bases not matched to a gene. From germline, CDR1 is SGHDN and CDR2 FVKESK. DNA for the CDR3: TGTGCCAGCAGCCAGGAGTTAGGGGGCCTGGGAGAGACCCAGTACTTC. Protein sequence: CASSQELGGLGETQYF.

This clone is termed medium-sized. V is TRBV5-1 and J is TRBJ2-7; 7 nucleotides agree with TRBD2. Germline CDR1 SGHRS, CDR2 YFSETQ. The ends lost 3 bases at V and 7 bases at J; junction bases unmatched: 10. The CDR3 is 14 amino acids. The CDR3 region is CASSSGEGQDEQYF. DNA for the CDR3: TGCGCCAGCAGCTCGGGGGAGGGCCAGGATGAGCAGTACTTC.